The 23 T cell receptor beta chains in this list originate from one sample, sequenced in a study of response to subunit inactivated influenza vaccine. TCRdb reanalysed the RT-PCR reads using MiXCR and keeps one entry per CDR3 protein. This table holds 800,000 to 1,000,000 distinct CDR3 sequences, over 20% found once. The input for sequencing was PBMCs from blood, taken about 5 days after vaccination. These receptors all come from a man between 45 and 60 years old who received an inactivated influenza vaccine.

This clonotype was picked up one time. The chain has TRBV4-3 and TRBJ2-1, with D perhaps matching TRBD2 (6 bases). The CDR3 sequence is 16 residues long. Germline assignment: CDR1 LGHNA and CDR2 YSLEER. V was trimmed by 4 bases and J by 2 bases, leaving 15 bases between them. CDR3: CASSRGDPLTYNEQFF. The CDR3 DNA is TGCGCCAGCAGCCGGGGGGACCCATTAACCTACAATGAGCAGTTCTTC.

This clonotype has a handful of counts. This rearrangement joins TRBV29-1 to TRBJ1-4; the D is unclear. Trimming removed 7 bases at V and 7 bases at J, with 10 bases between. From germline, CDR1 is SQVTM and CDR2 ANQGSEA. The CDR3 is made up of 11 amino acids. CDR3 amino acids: CSALIGEKLFF. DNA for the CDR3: TGCAGCGCTTTAATAGGTGAAAAACTGTTTTTT.

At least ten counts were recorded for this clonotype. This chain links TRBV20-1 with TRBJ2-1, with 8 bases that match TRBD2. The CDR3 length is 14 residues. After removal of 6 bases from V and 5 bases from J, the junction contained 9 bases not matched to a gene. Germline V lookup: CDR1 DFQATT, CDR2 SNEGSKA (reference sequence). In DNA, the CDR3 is TGCAGTGCCCAAACCGGACTAGCCGACAATGAGCAGTTCTTC. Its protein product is CSAQTGLADNEQFF.

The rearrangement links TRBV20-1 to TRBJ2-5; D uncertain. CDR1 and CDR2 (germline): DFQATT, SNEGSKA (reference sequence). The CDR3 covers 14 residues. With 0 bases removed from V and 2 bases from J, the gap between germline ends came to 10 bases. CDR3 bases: TGCAGTGCTAGAGATTTAACAGCACAAGAGACCCAGTACTTC. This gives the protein CSARDLTAQETQYF.

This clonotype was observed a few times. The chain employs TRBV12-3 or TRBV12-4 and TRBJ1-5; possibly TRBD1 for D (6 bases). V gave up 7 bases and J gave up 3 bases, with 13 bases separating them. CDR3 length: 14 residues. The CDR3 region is CASTQDSPNQPQHF. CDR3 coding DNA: TGTGCCAGCACTCAGGACAGTCCCAATCAGCCCCAGCATTTT.

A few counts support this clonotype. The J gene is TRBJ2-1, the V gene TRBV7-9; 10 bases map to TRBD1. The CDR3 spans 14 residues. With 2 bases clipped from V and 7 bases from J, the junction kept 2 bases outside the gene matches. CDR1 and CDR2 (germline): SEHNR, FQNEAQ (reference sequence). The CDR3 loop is CASSLSDRGNEQFF. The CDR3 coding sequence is TGTGCCAGCAGCTTATCGGACAGGGGGAATGAGCAGTTCTTC.

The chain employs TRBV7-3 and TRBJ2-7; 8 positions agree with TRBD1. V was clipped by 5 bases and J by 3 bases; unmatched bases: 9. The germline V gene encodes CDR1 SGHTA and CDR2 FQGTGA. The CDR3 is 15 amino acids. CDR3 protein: CASSTTGGPGYEQYF. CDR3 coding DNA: TGTGCCAGCAGCACTACAGGGGGTCCTGGCTACGAGCAGTACTTC.

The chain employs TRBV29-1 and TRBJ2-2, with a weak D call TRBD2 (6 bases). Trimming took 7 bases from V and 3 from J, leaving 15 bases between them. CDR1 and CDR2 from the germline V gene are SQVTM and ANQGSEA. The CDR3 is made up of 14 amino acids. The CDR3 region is CSAAGRLHTGELFF. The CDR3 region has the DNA TGCAGCGCGGCGGGGAGACTCCACACCGGGGAGCTGTTTTTT.

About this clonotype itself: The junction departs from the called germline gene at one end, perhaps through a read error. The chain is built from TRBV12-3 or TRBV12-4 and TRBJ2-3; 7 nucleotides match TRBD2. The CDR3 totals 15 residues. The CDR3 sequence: CASGFRGGSADTQYF. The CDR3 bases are TGTGCCAGCGGTTTCCGGGGCGGGAGCGCAGATACGCAGTATTTT.

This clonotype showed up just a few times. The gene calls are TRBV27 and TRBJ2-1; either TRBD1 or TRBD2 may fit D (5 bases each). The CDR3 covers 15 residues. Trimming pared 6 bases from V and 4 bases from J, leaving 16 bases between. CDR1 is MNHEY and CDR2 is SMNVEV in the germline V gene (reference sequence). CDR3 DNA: TGTGCCAGCAGCGAGGGGTCCCCAGGGTACAATGAGCAGTTCTTC. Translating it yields CASSEGSPGYNEQFF.

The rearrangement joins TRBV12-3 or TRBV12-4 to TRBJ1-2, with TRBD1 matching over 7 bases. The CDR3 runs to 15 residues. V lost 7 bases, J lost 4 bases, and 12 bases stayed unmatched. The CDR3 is CASTLTGEKRYGYTF. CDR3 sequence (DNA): TGTGCCAGCACCCTAACAGGGGAAAAACGCTATGGCTACACCTTC.

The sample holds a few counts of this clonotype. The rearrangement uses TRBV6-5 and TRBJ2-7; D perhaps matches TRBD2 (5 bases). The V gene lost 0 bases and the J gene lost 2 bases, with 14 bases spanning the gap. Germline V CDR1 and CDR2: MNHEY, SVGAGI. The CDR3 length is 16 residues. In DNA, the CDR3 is TGTGCCAGCAGTTACTCGTTTAGCGACATACCCTACGAGCAGTACTTC. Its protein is CASSYSFSDIPYEQYF.

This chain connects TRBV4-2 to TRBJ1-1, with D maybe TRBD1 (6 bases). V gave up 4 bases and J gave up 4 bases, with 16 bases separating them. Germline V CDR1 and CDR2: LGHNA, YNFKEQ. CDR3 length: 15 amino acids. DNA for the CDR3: TGTGCCAGCAGCCTCCTACAGGGAGGTTCCACTGAAGCTTTCTTT. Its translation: CASSLLQGGSTEAFF.

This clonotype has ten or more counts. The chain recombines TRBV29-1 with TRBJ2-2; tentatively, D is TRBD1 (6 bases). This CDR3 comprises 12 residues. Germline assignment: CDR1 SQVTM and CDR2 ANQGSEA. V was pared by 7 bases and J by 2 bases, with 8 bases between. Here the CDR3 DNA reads TGCAGCGGGGGACAAAACACCGGGGAGCTGTTTTTT. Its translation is CSGGQNTGELFF.

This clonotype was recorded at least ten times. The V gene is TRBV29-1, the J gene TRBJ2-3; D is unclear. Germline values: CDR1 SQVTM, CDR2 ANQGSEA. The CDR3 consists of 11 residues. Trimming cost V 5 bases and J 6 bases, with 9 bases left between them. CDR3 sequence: CSVTKSDTQYF. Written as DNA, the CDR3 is TGCAGCGTTACAAAGAGTGATACGCAGTATTTT.

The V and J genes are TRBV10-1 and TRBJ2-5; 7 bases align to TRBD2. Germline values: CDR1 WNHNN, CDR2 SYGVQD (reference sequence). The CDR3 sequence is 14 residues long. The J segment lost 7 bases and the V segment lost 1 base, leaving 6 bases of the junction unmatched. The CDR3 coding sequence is TGCGCCAGCAGTGAGTTCACGGGAGGCCGGACCCAGTACTTC. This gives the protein CASSEFTGGRTQYF.

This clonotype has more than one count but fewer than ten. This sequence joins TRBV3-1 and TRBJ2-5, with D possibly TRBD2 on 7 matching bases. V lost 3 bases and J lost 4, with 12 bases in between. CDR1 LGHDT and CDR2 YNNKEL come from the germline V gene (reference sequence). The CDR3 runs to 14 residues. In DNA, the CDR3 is TGTGCCAGCAGCCAGAGGGGGGGGCGAGAGACCCAGTACTTC. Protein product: CASSQRGGRETQYF.

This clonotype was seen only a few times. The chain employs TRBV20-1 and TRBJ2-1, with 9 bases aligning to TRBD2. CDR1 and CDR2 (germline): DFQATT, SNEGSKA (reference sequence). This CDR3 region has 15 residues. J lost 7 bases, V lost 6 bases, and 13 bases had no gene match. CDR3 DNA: TGCAGTGCCGGGAGGAGCGGGAGGAGCCTTAATGAGCAGTTCTTC. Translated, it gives CSAGRSGRSLNEQFF.

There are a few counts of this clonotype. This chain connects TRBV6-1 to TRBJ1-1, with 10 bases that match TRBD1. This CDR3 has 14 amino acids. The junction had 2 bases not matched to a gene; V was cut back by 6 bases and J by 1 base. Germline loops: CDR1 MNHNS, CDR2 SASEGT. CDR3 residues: CASSGDRGNTEAFF. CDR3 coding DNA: TGTGCCAGCAGCGGGGACAGGGGGAACACTGAAGCTTTCTTT.

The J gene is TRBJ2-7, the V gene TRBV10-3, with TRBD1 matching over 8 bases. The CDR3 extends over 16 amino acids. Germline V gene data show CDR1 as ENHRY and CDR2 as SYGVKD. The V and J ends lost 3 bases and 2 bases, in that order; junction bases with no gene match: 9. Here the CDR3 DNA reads TGTGCCATCAGTGATAGGACAGGGACTGTCACCTACGAGCAGTACTTC. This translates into CAISDRTGTVTYEQYF.

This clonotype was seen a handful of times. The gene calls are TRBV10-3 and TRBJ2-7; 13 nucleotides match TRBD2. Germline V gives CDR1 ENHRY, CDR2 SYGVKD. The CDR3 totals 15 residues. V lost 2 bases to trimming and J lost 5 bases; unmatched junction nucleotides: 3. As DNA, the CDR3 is TGTGCCATCAGTGAGGGACTAGCGGGAGTAGACGAGCAGTACTTC. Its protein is CAISEGLAGVDEQYF.

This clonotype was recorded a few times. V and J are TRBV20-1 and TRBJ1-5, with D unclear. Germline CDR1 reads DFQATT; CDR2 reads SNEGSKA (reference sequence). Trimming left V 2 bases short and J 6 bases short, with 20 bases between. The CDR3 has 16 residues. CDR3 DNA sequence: TGCAGTGCTAGACCGGATCAGGAGGGCACCGGTCAGCCCCAGCATTTT. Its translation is CSARPDQEGTGQPQHF.

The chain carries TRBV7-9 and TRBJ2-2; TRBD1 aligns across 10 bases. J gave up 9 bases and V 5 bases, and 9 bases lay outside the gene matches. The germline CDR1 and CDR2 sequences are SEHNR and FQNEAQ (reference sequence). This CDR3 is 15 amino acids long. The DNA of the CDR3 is TGTGCCAGCAGCCCAGACAGGGGGCAACACCGGGAGCTGTTTTTT. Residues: CASSPDRGQHRELFF. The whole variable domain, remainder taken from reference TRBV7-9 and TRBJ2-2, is DTGVSQNPRHKITKRGQNVTFRCDPISEHNRLYWYRQTLGQGPEFLTYFQNEAQLEKSRLLSDRFSAERPKGSFSTLEIQRTEQGDSAMYLCASSPDRGQHRELFFGEGSRLTVL.